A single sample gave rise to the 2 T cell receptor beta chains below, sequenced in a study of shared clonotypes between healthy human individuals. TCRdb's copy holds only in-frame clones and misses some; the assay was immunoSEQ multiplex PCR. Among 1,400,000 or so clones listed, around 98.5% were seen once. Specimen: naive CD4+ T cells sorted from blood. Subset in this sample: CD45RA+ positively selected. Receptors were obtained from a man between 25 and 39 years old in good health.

CDR3 amino acids: CASSQVPGVYYNEQFF. The CDR3 nucleotides are TGCGCCAGCAGCCAAGTGCCGGGAGTTTACTACAATGAGCAGTTCTTC. The rearrangement joins TRBV5-1 to TRBJ2-1, with D perhaps matching TRBD2 (6 bases). This CDR3 comprises 16 residues. The germline gives CDR1 SGHRS, CDR2 YFSETQ. V shed 4 bases and J shed 3 bases, with 17 bases lying between them.

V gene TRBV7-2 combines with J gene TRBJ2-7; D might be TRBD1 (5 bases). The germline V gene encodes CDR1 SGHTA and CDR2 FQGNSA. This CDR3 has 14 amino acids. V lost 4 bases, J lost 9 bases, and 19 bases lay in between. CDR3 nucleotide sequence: TGTGCCAGCAGCTCCGCGATGAGGCGGCAGGGGCAGTACTTC. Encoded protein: CASSSAMRRQGQYF.